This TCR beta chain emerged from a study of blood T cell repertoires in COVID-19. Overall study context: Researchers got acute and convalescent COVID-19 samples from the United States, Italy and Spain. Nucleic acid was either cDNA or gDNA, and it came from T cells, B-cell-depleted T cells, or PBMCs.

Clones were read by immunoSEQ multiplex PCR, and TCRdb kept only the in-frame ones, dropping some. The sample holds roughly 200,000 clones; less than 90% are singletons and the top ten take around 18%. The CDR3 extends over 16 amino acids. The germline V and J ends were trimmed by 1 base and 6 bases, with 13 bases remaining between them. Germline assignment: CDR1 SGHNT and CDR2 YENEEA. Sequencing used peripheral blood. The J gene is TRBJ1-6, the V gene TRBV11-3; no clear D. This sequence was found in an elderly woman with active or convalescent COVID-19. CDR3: CASSLGGGSGNSPLHF. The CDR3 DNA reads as TGTGCCAGCAGCTTAGGGGGTGGGAGTGGTAATTCACCCCTCCACTTT. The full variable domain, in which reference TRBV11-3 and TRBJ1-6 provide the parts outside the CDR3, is EAGVVQSPRYKIIEKKQPVAFWCNPISGHNTLYWYLQNLGQGPELLIRYENEEAVDDSQLPKDRFSAERLKGVDSTLKIQPAELGDSAVYLCASSLGGGSGNSPLHFGNGTRLTVT.